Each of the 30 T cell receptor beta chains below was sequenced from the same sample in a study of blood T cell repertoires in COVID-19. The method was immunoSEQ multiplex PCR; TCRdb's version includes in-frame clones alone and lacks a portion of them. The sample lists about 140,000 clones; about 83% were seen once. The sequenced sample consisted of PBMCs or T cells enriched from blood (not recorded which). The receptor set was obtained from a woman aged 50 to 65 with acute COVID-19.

In DNA, the CDR3 is TGTGCCAGCAGCTTAGTCCCCGGACTCCAAGAGACCCAGTACTTC. The encoded protein is CASSLVPGLQETQYF. The genes are TRBV7-3 and TRBJ2-5, with D tentatively TRBD2 (5 bases). This CDR3 is 15 amino acids long. V lost 2 bases, J lost 1 base, and 11 bases lay in between. The germline gives CDR1 SGHTA, CDR2 FQGTGA.

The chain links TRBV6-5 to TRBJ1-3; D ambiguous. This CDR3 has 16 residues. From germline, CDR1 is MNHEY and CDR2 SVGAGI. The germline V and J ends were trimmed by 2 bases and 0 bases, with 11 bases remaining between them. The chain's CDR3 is CASSYVQASSGNTIYF. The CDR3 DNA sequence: TGTGCCAGCAGTTACGTGCAGGCCTCCTCTGGAAACACCATATATTTT.

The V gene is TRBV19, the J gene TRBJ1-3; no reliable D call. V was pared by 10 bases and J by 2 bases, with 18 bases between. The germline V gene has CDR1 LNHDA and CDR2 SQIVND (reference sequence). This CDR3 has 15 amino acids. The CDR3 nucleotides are TGTGCCACCGCGCTAGAGAATGTCCCTGGAAACACCATATATTTT. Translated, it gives CATALENVPGNTIYF.

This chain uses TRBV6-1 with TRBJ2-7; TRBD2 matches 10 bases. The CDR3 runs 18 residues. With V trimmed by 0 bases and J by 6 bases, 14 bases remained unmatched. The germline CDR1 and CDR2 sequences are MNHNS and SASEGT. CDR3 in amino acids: CASSEAWAELAGSREQYF. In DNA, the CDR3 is TGTGCCAGCAGTGAAGCTTGGGCAGAACTAGCGGGATCACGCGAGCAGTACTTC.

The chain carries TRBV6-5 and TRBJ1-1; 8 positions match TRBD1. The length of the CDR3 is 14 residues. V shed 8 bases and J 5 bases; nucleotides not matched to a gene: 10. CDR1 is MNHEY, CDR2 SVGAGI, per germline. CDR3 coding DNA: TGTGCCAGCTTCCGCGACAGGGGTGTGACTGAAGCTTTCTTT. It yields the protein CASFRDRGVTEAFF.

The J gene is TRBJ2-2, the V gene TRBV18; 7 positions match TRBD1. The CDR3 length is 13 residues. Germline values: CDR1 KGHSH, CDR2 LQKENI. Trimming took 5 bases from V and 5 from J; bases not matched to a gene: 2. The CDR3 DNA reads TGTGCCAGCTCAGAACAGGGGACCGGGGAGCTGTTTTTT. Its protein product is CASSEQGTGELFF. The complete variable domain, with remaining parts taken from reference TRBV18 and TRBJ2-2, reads NAGVMQNPRHLVRRRGQEARLRCSPMKGHSHVYWYRQLPEEGLKFMVYLQKENIIDESGMPKERFSAEFPKEGPSILRIQQVVRGDSAAYFCASSEQGTGELFFGEGSRLTVL.

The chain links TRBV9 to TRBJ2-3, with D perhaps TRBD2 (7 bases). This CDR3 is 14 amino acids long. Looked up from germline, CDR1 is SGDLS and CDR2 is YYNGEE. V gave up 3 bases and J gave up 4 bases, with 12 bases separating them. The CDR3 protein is CASSAWGGADTQYF. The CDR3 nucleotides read TGTGCCAGCAGCGCCTGGGGGGGCGCAGATACGCAGTATTTT.

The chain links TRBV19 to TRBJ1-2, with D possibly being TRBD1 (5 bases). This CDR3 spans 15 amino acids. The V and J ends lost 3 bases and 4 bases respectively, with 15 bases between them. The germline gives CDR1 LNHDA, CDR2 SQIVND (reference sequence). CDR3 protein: CASSILADTAYGYTF. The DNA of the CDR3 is TGTGCCAGTAGTATCCTGGCGGACACTGCCTATGGCTACACCTTC.

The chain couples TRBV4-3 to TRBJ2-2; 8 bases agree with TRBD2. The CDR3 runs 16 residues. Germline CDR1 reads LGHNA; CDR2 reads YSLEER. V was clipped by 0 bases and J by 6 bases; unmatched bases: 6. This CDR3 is CASSQDAGGGSGELFF. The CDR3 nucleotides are TGCGCCAGCAGCCAAGATGCGGGGGGAGGTTCCGGGGAGCTGTTTTTT.

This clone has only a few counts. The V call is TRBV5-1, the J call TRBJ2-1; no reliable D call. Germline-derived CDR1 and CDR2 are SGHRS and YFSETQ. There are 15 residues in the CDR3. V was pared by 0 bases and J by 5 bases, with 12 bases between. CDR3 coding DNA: TGCGCCAGCAGCTTGGTATCACAGCCCGACAATGAGCAGTTCTTC. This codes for CASSLVSQPDNEQFF.

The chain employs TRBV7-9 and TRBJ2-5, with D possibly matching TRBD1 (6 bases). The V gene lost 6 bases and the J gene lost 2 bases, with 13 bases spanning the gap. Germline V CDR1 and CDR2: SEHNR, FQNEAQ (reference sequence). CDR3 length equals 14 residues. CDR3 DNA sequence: TGTGCCAGCAGGCCACAGGGCCCTCAAGAGACCCAGTACTTC. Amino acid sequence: CASRPQGPQETQYF.

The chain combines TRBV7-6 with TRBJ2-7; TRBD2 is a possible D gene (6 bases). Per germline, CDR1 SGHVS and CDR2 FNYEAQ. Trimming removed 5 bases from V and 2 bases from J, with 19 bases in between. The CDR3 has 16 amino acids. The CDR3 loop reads CASSTQPASAAYEQYF. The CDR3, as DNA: TGTGCCAGCAGCACACAACCCGCTAGCGCCGCCTACGAGCAGTACTTC.

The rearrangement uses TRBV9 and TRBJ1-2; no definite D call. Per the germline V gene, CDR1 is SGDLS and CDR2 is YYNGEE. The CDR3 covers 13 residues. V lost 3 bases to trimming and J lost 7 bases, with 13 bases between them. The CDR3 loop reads CASSARVFGGYTF. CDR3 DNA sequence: TGTGCCAGCAGCGCCCGGGTATTTGGTGGCTACACCTTC.

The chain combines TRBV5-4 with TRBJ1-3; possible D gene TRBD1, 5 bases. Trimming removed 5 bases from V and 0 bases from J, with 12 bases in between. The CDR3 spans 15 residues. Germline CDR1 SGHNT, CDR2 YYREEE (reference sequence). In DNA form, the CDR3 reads TGTGCCAGCAGTTCCGGGGGGAACTCTGGAAACACCATATATTTT. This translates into CASSSGGNSGNTIYF.

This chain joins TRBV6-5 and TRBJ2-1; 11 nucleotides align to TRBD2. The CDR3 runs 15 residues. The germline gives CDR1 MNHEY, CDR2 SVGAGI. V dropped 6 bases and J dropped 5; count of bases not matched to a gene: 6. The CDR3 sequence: CASSPASGGNNEQFF. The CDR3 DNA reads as TGTGCCAGCAGCCCCGCTAGCGGGGGGAACAATGAGCAGTTCTTC.

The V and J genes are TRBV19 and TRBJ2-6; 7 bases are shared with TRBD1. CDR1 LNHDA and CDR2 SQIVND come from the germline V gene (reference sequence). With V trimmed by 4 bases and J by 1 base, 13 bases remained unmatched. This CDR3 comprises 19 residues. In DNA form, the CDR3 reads TGTGCCAGTAGTACCCAACCGACCGCGACAGGGTCTGGGGCCAACGTCCTGACTTTC. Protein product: CASSTQPTATGSGANVLTF.

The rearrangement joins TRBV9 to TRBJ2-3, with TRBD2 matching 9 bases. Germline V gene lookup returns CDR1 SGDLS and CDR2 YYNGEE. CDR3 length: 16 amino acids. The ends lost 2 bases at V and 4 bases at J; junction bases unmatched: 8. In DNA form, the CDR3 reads TGTGCCAGCAGCGTTGCGGGACTAGCTCCCCCAGATACGCAGTATTTT. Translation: CASSVAGLAPPDTQYF.

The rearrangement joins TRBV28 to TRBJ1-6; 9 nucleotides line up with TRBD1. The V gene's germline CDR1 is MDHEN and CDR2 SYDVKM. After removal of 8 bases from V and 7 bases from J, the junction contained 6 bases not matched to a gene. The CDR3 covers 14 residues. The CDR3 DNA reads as TGTGCCAGCCGTTCCGACAGGGGGAATTCACCCCTCCACTTT. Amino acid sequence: CASRSDRGNSPLHF.

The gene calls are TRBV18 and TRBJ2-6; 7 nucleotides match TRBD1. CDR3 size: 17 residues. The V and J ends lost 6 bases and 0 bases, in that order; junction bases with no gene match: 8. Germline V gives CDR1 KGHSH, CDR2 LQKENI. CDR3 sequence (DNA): TGTGCCAGCTCCCCCCCGGGACAGCTCTCTGGGGCCAACGTCCTGACTTTC. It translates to CASSPPGQLSGANVLTF.

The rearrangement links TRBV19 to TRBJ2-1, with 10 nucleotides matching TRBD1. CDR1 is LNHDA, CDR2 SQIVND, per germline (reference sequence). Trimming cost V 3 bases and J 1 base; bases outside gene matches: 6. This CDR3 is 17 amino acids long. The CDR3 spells CASSITGTGVSYNEQFF. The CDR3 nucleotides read TGTGCCAGTAGTATCACCGGGACAGGGGTTTCCTACAATGAGCAGTTCTTC.

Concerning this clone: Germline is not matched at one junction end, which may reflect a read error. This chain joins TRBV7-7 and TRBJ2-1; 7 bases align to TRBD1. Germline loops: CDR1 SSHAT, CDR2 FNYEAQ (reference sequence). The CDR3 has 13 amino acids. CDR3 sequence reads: CASSKDRVDEQFF. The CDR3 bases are TGTGCTAGCAGCAAAGACAGGGTCGATGAGCAGTTCTTC. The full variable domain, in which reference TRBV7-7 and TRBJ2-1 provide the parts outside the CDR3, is GAGVSQSPRYKVTKRGQDVTLRCDPISSHATLYWYQQALGQGPEFLTYFNYEAQPDKSGLPSDRFSAERPEGSISTLTIQRTEQRDSAMYRCASSKDRVDEQFFGPGTRLTVL.

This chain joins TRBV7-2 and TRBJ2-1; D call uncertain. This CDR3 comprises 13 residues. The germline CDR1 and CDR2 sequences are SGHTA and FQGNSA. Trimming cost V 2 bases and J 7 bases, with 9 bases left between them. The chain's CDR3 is CASSLSEQNEQFF. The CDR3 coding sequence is TGTGCCAGCAGCTTAAGTGAGCAAAATGAGCAGTTCTTC.

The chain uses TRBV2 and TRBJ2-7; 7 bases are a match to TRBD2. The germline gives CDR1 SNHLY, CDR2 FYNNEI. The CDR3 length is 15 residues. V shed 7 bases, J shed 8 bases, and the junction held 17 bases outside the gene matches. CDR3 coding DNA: TGTGCCAGCACCAAAAGGGCAGCTAGCGGTACGAAGCAGTACTTC. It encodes CASTKRAASGTKQYF.

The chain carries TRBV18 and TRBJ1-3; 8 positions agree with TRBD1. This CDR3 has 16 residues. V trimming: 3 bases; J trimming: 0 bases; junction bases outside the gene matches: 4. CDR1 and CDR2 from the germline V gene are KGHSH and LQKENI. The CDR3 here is CASSPRDRLSGNTIYF. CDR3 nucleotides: TGTGCCAGCTCACCGAGGGACAGGCTCTCTGGAAACACCATATATTTT.

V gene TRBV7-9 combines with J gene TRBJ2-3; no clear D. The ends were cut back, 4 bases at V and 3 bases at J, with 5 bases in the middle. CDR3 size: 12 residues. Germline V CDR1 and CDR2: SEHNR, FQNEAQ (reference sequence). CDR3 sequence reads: CASSSNTDTQYF. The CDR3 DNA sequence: TGTGCCAGCAGCTCCAATACAGATACGCAGTATTTT.

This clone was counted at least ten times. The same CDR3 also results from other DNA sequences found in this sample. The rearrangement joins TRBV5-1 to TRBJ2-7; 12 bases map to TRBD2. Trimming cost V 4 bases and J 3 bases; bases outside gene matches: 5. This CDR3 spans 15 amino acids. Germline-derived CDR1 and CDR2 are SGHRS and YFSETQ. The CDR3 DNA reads TGCGCCAGCAGCCTCGGACTAGCGGGAAACTACGAGCAGTACTTC. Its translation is CASSLGLAGNYEQYF.

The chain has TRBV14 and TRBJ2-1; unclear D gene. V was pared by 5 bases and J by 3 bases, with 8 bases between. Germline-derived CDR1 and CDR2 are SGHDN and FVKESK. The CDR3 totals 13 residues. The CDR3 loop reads CASSSGNYNEQFF. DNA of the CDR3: TGTGCCAGCAGCTCGGGTAACTACAATGAGCAGTTCTTC.

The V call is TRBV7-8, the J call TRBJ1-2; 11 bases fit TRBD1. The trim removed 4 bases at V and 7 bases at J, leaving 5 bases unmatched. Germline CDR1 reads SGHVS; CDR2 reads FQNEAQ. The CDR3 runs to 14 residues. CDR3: CASSSRTGGVGYTF. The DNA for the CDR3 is TGTGCCAGCAGCTCCCGGACAGGGGGCGTTGGCTACACCTTC. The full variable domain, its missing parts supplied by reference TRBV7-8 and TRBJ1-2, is GAGVSQSPRYKVAKRGQDVALRCDPISGHVSLFWYQQALGQGPEFLTYFQNEAQLDKSGLPSDRFFAERPEGSVSTLKIQRTQQEDSAVYLCASSSRTGGVGYTFGSGTRLTVV.

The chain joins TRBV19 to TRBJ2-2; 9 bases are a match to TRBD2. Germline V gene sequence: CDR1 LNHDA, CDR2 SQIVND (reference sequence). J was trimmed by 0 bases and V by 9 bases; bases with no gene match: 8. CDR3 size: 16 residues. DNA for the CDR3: TGTGCCAGCCGGAGGCTAGCGGGACCGAACACCGGGGAGCTGTTTTTT. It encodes CASRRLAGPNTGELFF.

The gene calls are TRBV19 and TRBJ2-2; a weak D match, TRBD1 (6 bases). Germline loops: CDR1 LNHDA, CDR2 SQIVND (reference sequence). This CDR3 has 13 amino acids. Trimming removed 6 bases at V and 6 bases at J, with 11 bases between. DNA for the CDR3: TGTGCCAGTAGCCGGAGGACAGCCGGGGAGCTGTTTTTT. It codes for CASSRRTAGELFF.